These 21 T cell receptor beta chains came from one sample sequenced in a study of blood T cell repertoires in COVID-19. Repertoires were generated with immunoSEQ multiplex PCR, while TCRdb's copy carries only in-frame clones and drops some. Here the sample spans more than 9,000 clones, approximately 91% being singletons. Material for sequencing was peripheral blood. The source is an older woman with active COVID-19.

CDR3 sequence (DNA): TGTGCCAGCAAAATGGTAGGGGATCTTGGCTACACCTTC. This translates into CASKMVGDLGYTF. V is TRBV27 and J is TRBJ1-2; D might be TRBD1 (5 bases). The CDR3 has 13 amino acids. The V end lost 7 bases, the J end lost 7 bases, and 16 bases lay between the germline ends. Germline loops: CDR1 MNHEY, CDR2 SMNVEV (reference sequence).

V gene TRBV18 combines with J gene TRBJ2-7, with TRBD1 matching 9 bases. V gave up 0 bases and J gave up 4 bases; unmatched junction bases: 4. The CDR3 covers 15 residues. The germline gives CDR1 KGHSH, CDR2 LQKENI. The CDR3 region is CASSPPGQGIYEQYF. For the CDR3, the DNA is TGTGCCAGCTCACCACCGGGACAGGGAATTTACGAGCAGTACTTC.

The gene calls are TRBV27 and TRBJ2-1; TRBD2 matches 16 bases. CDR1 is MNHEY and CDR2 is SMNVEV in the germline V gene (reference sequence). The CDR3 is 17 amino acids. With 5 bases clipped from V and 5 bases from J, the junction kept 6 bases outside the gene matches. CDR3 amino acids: CASSPPGTSGRDNEQFF. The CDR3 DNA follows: TGTGCCAGCAGTCCGCCGGGGACTAGCGGGAGGGACAATGAGCAGTTCTTC.

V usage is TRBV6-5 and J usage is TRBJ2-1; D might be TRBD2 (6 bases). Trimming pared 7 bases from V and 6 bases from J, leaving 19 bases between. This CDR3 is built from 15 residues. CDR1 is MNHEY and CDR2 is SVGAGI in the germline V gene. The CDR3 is CASTGGSPLFNEQFF. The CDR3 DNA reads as TGTGCCAGCACCGGAGGGAGCCCCCTATTCAATGAGCAGTTCTTC.

The CDR3 loop reads CASSSAGANTGELFF. The CDR3 DNA reads TGTGCCAGCAGCTCAGCAGGCGCGAACACCGGGGAGCTGTTTTTT. The J gene is TRBJ2-2, the V gene TRBV11-3; D gene unclear. In germline, CDR1 is SGHNT, CDR2 YENEEA. The CDR3 has 15 amino acids. The V end lost 4 bases, the J end lost 0 bases, and 9 bases lay between the germline ends.

Here the CDR3 DNA reads TGTGCCAGCAGCTTAGGAGGGCTAACCCAAGAGACCCAGTACTTC. It encodes CASSLGGLTQETQYF. The chain couples TRBV7-8 to TRBJ2-5; a weak D match, TRBD2 (5 bases). Trimming cost V 1 base and J 1 base, with 10 bases left between them. The CDR3 runs 15 residues. Per the germline V gene, CDR1 is SGHVS and CDR2 is FQNEAQ.

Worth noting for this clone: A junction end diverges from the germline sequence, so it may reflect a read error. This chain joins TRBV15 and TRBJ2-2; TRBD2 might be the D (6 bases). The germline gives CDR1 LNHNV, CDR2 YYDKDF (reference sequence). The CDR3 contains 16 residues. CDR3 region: CATTRGRGGHTGELFF. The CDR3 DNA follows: TGTGCCACCACCAGAGGGCGGGGTGGGCACACCGGGGAGCTGTTTTTT.

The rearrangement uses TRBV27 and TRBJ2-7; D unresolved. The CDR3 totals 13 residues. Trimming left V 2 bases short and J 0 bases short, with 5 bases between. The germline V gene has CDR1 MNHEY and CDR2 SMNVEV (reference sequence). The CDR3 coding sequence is TGTGCCAGCAGTTTAGGGCACTCCTACGAGCAGTACTTC. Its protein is CASSLGHSYEQYF.

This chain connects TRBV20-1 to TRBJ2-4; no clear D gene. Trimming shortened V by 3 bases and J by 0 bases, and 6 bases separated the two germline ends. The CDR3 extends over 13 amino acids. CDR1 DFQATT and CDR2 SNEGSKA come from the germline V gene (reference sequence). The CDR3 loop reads CSASRLAKNIQYF. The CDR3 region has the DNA TGCAGTGCTAGTCGACTAGCCAAAAACATTCAGTACTTC.

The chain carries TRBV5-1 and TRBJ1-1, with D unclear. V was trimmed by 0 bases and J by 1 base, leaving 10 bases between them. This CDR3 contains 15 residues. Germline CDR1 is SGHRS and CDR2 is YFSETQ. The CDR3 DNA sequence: TGCGCCAGCAGCTTGGAGGAAGCGGGGAACACTGAAGCTTTCTTT. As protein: CASSLEEAGNTEAFF.

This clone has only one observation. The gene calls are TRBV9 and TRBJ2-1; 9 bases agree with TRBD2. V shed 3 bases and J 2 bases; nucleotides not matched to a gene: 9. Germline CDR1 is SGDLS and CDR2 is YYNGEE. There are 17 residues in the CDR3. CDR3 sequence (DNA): TGTGCCAGCAGCGGTGGGGCTAGCGGGGCTACCTACAATGAGCAGTTCTTC. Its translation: CASSGGASGATYNEQFF.

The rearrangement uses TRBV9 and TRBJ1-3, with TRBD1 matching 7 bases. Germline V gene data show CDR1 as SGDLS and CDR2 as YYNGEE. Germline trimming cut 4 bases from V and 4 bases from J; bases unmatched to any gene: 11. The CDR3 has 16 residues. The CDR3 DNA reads TGTGCCAGCAGCAAAGACAGGGAGAGGGTGGGAAACACCATATATTTT. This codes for CASSKDRERVGNTIYF.

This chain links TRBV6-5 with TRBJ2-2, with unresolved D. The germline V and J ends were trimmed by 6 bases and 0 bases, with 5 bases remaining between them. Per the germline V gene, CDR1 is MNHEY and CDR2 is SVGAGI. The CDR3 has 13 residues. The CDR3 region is CASRQANTGELFF. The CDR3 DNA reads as TGTGCCAGCAGGCAGGCGAACACCGGGGAGCTGTTTTTT.

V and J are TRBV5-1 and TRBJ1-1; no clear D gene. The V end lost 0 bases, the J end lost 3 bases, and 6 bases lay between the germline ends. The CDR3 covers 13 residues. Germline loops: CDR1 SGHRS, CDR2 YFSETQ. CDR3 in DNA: TGCGCCAGCAGCTTGGCTGGGCACACTGAAGCTTTCTTT. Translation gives CASSLAGHTEAFF.

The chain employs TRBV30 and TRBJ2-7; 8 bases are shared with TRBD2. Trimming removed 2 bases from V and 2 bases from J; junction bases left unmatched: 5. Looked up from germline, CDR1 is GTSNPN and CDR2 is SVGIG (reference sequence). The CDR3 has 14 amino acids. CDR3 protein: CAWSSTSGAYEQYF. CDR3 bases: TGTGCCTGGAGTTCCACTAGCGGAGCCTACGAGCAGTACTTC.

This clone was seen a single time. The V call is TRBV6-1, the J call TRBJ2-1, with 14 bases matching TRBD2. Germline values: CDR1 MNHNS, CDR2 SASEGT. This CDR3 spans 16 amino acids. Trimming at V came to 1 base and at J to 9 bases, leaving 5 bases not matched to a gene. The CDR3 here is CASSEGGLAGASEQFF. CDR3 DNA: TGTGCCAGCAGTGAAGGGGGACTAGCGGGAGCATCTGAGCAGTTCTTC.

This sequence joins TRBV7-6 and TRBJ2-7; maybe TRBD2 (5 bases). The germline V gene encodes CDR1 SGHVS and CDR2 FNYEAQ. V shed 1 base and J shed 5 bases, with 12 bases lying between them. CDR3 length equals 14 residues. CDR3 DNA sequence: TGTGCCAGCAGCTTAGGGGGAGAAGGAAACGAGCAGTACTTC. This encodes CASSLGGEGNEQYF.

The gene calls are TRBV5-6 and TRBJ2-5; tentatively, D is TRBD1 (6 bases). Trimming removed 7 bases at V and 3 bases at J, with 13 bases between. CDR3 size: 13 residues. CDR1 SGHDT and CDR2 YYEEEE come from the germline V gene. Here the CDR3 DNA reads TGTGCCAGCGACGCAGGGGTGGAAGAGACCCAGTACTTC. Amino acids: CASDAGVEETQYF.

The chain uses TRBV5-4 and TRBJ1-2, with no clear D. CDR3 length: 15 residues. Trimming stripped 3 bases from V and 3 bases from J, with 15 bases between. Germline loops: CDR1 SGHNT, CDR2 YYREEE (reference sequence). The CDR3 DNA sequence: TGTGCCAGCAGCTCTAGGTCAACCGGGGACTATGGCTACACCTTC. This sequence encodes CASSSRSTGDYGYTF.

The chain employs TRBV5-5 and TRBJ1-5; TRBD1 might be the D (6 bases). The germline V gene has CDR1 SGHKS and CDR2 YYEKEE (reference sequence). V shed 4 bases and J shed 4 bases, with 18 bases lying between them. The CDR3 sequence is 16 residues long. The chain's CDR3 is CASSAMTGYQNQPQHF. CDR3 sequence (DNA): TGTGCCAGCAGCGCAATGACAGGATATCAAAATCAGCCCCAGCATTTT.

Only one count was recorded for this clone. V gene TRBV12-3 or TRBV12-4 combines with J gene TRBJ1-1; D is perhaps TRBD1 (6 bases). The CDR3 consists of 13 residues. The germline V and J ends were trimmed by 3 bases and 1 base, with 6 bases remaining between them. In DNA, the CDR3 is TGTGCCAGCAGTTTGGGACAGAACACTGAAGCTTTCTTT. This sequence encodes CASSLGQNTEAFF.